The 25 T cell receptor beta chains reported below all come from one sample, sequenced in a study of shared clonotypes between healthy human individuals. Assay used: immunoSEQ multiplex PCR; TCRdb lists only in-frame clones, some missing. The data contain about 490,000 clones, around 78% of them singletons. The specimen sequenced was PBMCs. The receptors originated from a woman between 40 and 50 years old in good health. Some clones in this sample may be carry-over from other donors' samples.

The rearrangement joins TRBV10-2 to TRBJ1-1; TRBD1 matches at 8 bases. The V gene's germline CDR1 is WSHSY and CDR2 SAAADI. CDR3 length equals 16 residues. J gave up 1 base and V 1 base, and 5 bases lay outside the gene matches. CDR3 loop: CASSELYRGANTEAFF. The CDR3 DNA sequence: TGCGCCAGCAGTGAGTTATACAGGGGGGCGAACACTGAAGCTTTCTTT.

This clone was detected many times. This same CDR3 is encoded by further DNA sequences in the sample. The chain uses TRBV19 and TRBJ2-1; 7 bases align to TRBD2. The V and J ends lost 3 bases and 2 bases, in that order; junction bases with no gene match: 4. Germline-derived CDR1 and CDR2 are LNHDA and SQIVND (reference sequence). The CDR3 has 15 residues. CDR3: CASSISGLAYNEQFF. The CDR3 DNA reads as TGTGCCAGTAGTATTTCAGGACTAGCCTACAATGAGCAGTTCTTC.

Ten or more counts support this clone. The chain joins TRBV7-9 to TRBJ2-1; 11 bases are a match to TRBD2. The CDR3 spans 15 residues. Trimming at V came to 3 bases and at J to 8 bases, leaving 6 bases not matched to a gene. CDR1 SEHNR and CDR2 FQNEAQ come from the germline V gene (reference sequence). The CDR3 loop reads CASSFRTSGSYEQFF. DNA for the CDR3: TGTGCCAGCAGCTTCCGGACTAGCGGGTCCTATGAGCAGTTCTTC.

The chain couples TRBV5-1 to TRBJ1-3; 7 bases line up with TRBD1. This CDR3 has 15 amino acids. The V segment lost 0 bases and the J segment 4 bases; nucleotides outside the gene matches: 4. Looked up from germline, CDR1 is SGHRS and CDR2 is YFSETQ. Written as DNA, the CDR3 is TGCGCCAGCAGCTTGGCAGGGGGTTTCGGAAACACCATATATTTT. It specifies CASSLAGGFGNTIYF.

V and J are TRBV6-6 and TRBJ1-1, with TRBD1 matching over 9 bases. This CDR3 contains 16 residues. The trim removed 4 bases at V and 7 bases at J, leaving 13 bases unmatched. The germline V gene encodes CDR1 MNHNY and CDR2 SVGAGI (reference sequence). CDR3 nucleotides: TGTGCCAGCAGTTTACTAGGCAGACAGGGGGGCAGTGAAGCTTTCTTT. Amino acids: CASSLLGRQGGSEAFF.

The CDR3 DNA is TGTGCCAGTAGTCCCCGACTAGCGGGAGACAACCAAGAGACCCAGTACTTC. Its protein product is CASSPRLAGDNQETQYF. The V call is TRBV19, the J call TRBJ2-5; 12 nucleotides line up with TRBD2. This CDR3 is built from 17 residues. The trim removed 5 bases at V and 0 bases at J, leaving 7 bases unmatched. Germline V gene lookup returns CDR1 LNHDA and CDR2 SQIVND (reference sequence). Variable domain in full (rest from reference TRBV19 and TRBJ2-5): DGGITQSPKYLFRKEGQNVTLSCEQNLNHDAMYWYRQDPGQGLRLIYYSQIVNDFQKGDIAEGYSVSREKKESFPLTVTSAQKNPTAFYLCASSPRLAGDNQETQYFGPGTRLLVL.

V gene TRBV2 combines with J gene TRBJ1-2; D possibly corresponds to TRBD1 (5 bases). Germline loops: CDR1 SNHLY, CDR2 FYNNEI. V lost 8 bases to trimming and J lost 2 bases, with 18 bases between them. CDR3 size: 15 residues. CDR3 DNA: TGTGCCAGCGGGGTGGGGCCGAATGGGAACTATGGCTACACCTTC. This encodes CASGVGPNGNYGYTF.

This clone was seen ten or more times. The V call is TRBV7-9, the J call TRBJ2-7, with TRBD2 identical over 7 bases. The CDR3 spans 14 residues. J was trimmed by 0 bases and V by 5 bases; bases with no gene match: 4. Per germline, CDR1 SEHNR and CDR2 FQNEAQ (reference sequence). This chain's CDR3 is CASSASGSSYEQYF. The CDR3 DNA is TGTGCCAGCAGCGCTAGCGGCAGCTCCTACGAGCAGTACTTC.

The CDR3, as DNA: TGTGCCTGGAGTGTAAAGTCGGGGTTCAGTGAAAAACTGTTTTTT. It yields the protein CAWSVKSGFSEKLFF. This chain joins TRBV30 and TRBJ1-4; unclear D gene. The germline CDR1 and CDR2 sequences are GTSNPN and SVGIG (reference sequence). The ends were cut back, 0 bases at V and 7 bases at J, with 15 bases in the middle. This CDR3 is built from 15 residues.

This clone was observed a handful of times. The CDR3 spells CSVEEVVNTEAFF. The CDR3 nucleotides are TGCAGCGTTGAGGAGGTGGTGAACACTGAAGCTTTCTTT. V gene TRBV29-1 combines with J gene TRBJ1-1; D gene uncertain. The CDR3 spans 13 residues. V was pared by 3 bases and J by 0 bases, with 8 bases between. The germline CDR1 and CDR2 sequences are SQVTM and ANQGSEA.

The CDR3 nucleotides read TGTGCCTGGAGTTCTGCTAGCGGACTCACAGATACGCAGTATTTT. This sequence encodes CAWSSASGLTDTQYF. The gene calls are TRBV30 and TRBJ2-3; 7 bases line up with TRBD2. The junction had 7 bases not matched to a gene; V was cut back by 2 bases and J by 2 bases. The CDR3 sequence is 15 residues long. Per the germline V gene, CDR1 is GTSNPN and CDR2 is SVGIG (reference sequence).

This clone was seen a single time. The V gene is TRBV28, the J gene TRBJ2-1; D gene ambiguous. V lost 5 bases and J 0 bases, leaving 14 bases between the germline ends. In germline, CDR1 is MDHEN, CDR2 SYDVKM. This CDR3 spans 16 amino acids. The CDR3 DNA reads as TGTGCCAGCAGTCCCGTATTCCCCAGCTCCTACAATGAGCAGTTCTTC. It codes for CASSPVFPSSYNEQFF.

V is TRBV25-1 and J is TRBJ2-1; D is possibly TRBD1 or TRBD2 (5 bases each). The CDR3 is 16 amino acids. Trimming removed 3 bases from V and 8 bases from J, with 20 bases in between. The germline V gene encodes CDR1 MGHDK and CDR2 SYGVNS. CDR3 protein: CASSDARTPVGDEQFF. DNA for the CDR3: TGTGCCAGCAGTGACGCCCGGACACCGGTGGGGGATGAGCAGTTCTTC.

This clone was recorded once. This chain connects TRBV11-3 to TRBJ2-2; TRBD2 aligns across 12 bases. Germline values: CDR1 SGHNT, CDR2 YENEEA. The V and J ends lost 5 bases and 1 base, in that order; junction bases with no gene match: 5. The CDR3 is 17 residues long. The CDR3 coding sequence is TGTGCCAGCAGCGAAGGACTAGCGGGAAAGAACACCGGGGAGCTGTTTTTT. Its translation is CASSEGLAGKNTGELFF.

V is TRBV7-6 and J is TRBJ1-3, with 8 bases that match TRBD1. The germline gives CDR1 SGHVS, CDR2 FNYEAQ. The CDR3 consists of 16 residues. V dropped 1 base and J dropped 0; count of bases not matched to a gene: 2. CDR3 region: CASSLGTGNSGNTIYF. CDR3 nucleotides: TGTGCCAGCAGCTTAGGGACAGGGAACTCTGGAAACACCATATATTTT.

In regard to this clone: The junction differs from germline at one of its ends, possibly a read error. The CDR3 sequence: CASSTTESSYEQYF. DNA of the CDR3: TGTGCTAGCAGTACGACGGAGAGCTCCTACGAGCAGTACTTC. The gene calls are TRBV7-7 and TRBJ2-7; D is undetermined. There are 14 residues in the CDR3. The germline gives CDR1 SSHAT, CDR2 FNYEAQ (reference sequence).

This clone came up once. V is TRBV20-1 and J is TRBJ1-2, with D hard to call. Trimming removed 4 bases at V and 4 bases at J, with 7 bases between. The CDR3 loop spans 11 amino acids. CDR1 DFQATT and CDR2 SNEGSKA come from the germline V gene (reference sequence). The CDR3 loop is CSAIGPYGYTF. Here the CDR3 DNA reads TGCAGTGCTATCGGACCCTATGGCTACACCTTC.

This chain uses TRBV11-2 with TRBJ2-1; 9 positions agree with TRBD1. Germline lookup yields CDR1 SGHAT and CDR2 FQNNGV. The J segment lost 4 bases and the V segment lost 6 bases, leaving 7 bases of the junction unmatched. This CDR3 is built from 15 residues. CDR3 sequence reads: CASRPTGGTYNEQFF. CDR3 in DNA: TGTGCCAGCAGACCTACAGGGGGCACATACAATGAGCAGTTCTTC. Variable domain in full (rest from reference TRBV11-2 and TRBJ2-1): EAGVAQSPRYKIIEKRQSVAFWCNPISGHATLYWYQQILGQGPKLLIQFQNNGVVDDSQLPKDRFSAERLKGVDSTLKIQPAKLEDSAVYLCASRPTGGTYNEQFFGPGTRLTVL.

A remark on this clone: Different DNA sequences within this sample yield the same CDR3. This rearrangement joins TRBV28 to TRBJ1-5; TRBD1 aligns across 10 bases. Per the germline V gene, CDR1 is MDHEN and CDR2 is SYDVKM. The V and J ends lost 6 bases and 2 bases, in that order; junction bases with no gene match: 4. The CDR3 sequence is 15 residues long. The CDR3 region is CASSPGTGGNQPQHF. For the CDR3, the DNA is TGTGCCAGCAGCCCCGGGACAGGGGGCAATCAGCCCCAGCATTTT.

In this sample, this clone turned up once. J is TRBJ2-1 and V is TRBV7-6; 11 nucleotides agree with TRBD1. CDR1 SGHVS and CDR2 FNYEAQ come from the germline V gene. This CDR3 comprises 15 residues. The ends lost 6 bases at V and 12 bases at J; junction bases unmatched: 13. DNA of the CDR3: TGTGCCAGCAGTCCGTTGGGACAGGGGGGGTTTTCGCAGTTCTTC. It codes for CASSPLGQGGFSQFF.

This rearrangement joins TRBV15 to TRBJ1-5; D possibly corresponds to TRBD1 (6 bases). The CDR3 spans 15 residues. The germline V gene encodes CDR1 LNHNV and CDR2 YYDKDF (reference sequence). The V and J ends lost 0 bases and 7 bases respectively, with 13 bases between them. The CDR3 coding sequence is TGTGCCACCAGCAGAGATCGCAGGGGAGGGCAGCCCCAGCATTTT. Its translation is CATSRDRRGGQPQHF.

This clone was detected only once. V and J are TRBV28 and TRBJ2-7, with TRBD1 matching over 10 bases. The CDR3 loop spans 15 amino acids. CDR1 is MDHEN and CDR2 is SYDVKM in the germline V gene. After removal of 6 bases from V and 4 bases from J, the junction contained 9 bases not matched to a gene. Here the CDR3 DNA reads TGTGCCAGCAGGGGCAGACAGGGGGCGGGATACGAGCAGTACTTC. Protein: CASRGRQGAGYEQYF.

The CDR3: CASSLYGVGNTIYF. For the CDR3, the DNA is TGTGCCAGCAGCTTATACGGGGTTGGAAACACCATATATTTT. The V gene is TRBV7-2, the J gene TRBJ1-3; no clear D gene. Germline loops: CDR1 SGHTA, CDR2 FQGNSA. The length of the CDR3 is 14 residues. V was shortened by 2 bases and J by 3 bases, with 8 bases between the two germline ends.

The chain is built from TRBV6-1 and TRBJ2-3; 10 bases line up with TRBD2. J gave up 5 bases and V 4 bases, and 6 bases lay outside the gene matches. Germline V gene sequence: CDR1 MNHNS, CDR2 SASEGT. This CDR3 comprises 15 residues. The CDR3 loop is CASSGPAGGRDTQYF. The DNA of the CDR3 is TGTGCCAGCAGTGGGCCAGCGGGAGGGAGAGATACGCAGTATTTT.

This chain joins TRBV4-2 and TRBJ2-3; D gene uncertain. The germline V and J ends were trimmed by 0 bases and 2 bases, with 6 bases remaining between them. Germline assignment: CDR1 LGHNA and CDR2 YNFKEQ. The CDR3 extends over 14 amino acids. CDR3 sequence: CASSQDPNTDTQYF. DNA for the CDR3: TGTGCCAGCAGCCAAGATCCAAACACAGATACGCAGTATTTT.